A few counts support the clone carrying this T cell receptor beta chain. These data come from a study of patients and donors after allogeneic stem cell transplantation. V was cut by 2 bases and J by 8 bases, with 10 bases left in between. There are 13 residues in the CDR3. CDR1 and CDR2 from the germline V gene are MGHRA and YSYEKL. TCRdb re-derived calls from the RT-PCR reads in MiXCR, one entry per CDR3 protein. The sample contains about 960,000 distinct CDR3 sequences, roughly 18% of which appear only once. Sample: blood, either unsorted or a sorted T cell fraction (not recorded which). The chain couples TRBV4-1 to TRBJ1-5; D uncertain. This TCR derives from a human donor who was either an allogeneic HSCT recipient or a stem cell or donor lymphocyte infusion donor (not recorded which). It is not recorded whose cells these are; they may come from a transplant donor. In DNA, the CDR3 is TGCGCCAGCAGCCAACTCACCGGGGAGCCCCAGCATTTT. The encoded protein is CASSQLTGEPQHF.